These 10 T cell receptor beta chains came from one sample sequenced in a study of early T cells in non-severe SARS-CoV-2 infection (dated by TCRdb to the early 2020s). Library preparation employed 5' RACE. These reads were obtained on a NextSeq 500. The raw public data were reprocessed by TCRdb itself: fastp quality trimming at Q25, MiXCR clonotype calling, in-frame beta chains only. All rows with the same CDR3 protein become a single entry with the most common DNA and genes. Recorded for this sample are roughly 60,000 distinct CDR3 sequences; roughly 8% of them occurred a single time. About 3.4% of the sample is held by the ten biggest clonotypes. Material for sequencing was whole blood. Receptors originate from an adult who was a healthcare worker with PCR-confirmed SARS-CoV-2 infection or an uninfected control (not recorded which).

The chain links TRBV2 to TRBJ2-2; 10 nucleotides agree with TRBD2. The ends lost 8 bases at V and 6 bases at J; junction bases unmatched: 12. CDR3 length: 16 amino acids. Per germline, CDR1 SNHLY and CDR2 FYNNEI. The CDR3 DNA reads TGTGCCAGCTCCCGGGGGAGTCTAGCGGGAGCCGGGGAGCTGTTTTTT. It codes for CASSRGSLAGAGELFF.

The rearrangement joins TRBV2 to TRBJ2-1; the D gene is possibly TRBD1 (6 bases). V was clipped by 0 bases and J by 6 bases, with 18 bases between them. The CDR3 runs to 17 residues. Per the germline V gene, CDR1 is SNHLY and CDR2 is FYNNEI. The chain's CDR3 is CASSEAHDSTGLNEQFF. The CDR3 DNA sequence: TGTGCCAGCAGTGAAGCGCATGACTCGACAGGCCTCAATGAGCAGTTCTTC.

This clonotype appeared many times. The rearrangement joins TRBV12-3 or TRBV12-4 to TRBJ2-7; D is perhaps TRBD2 (5 bases). The CDR3 totals 13 residues. The germline V and J ends were trimmed by 2 bases and 6 bases, with 11 bases remaining between them. The DNA of the CDR3 is TGTGCCAGCAGTTTAAGCGGCCCCCGCGAGCAGTACTTC. Protein product: CASSLSGPREQYF.

This clonotype was picked up a small number of times. The rearrangement links TRBV7-7 to TRBJ2-2; D remains ambiguous. Trimming removed 1 base at V and 7 bases at J, with 10 bases between. The germline V gene encodes CDR1 SSHAT and CDR2 FNYEAQ (reference sequence). This CDR3 spans 14 amino acids. Here the CDR3 DNA reads TGTGCCAGCAGCTTAGGATACGTCGGCGGGGAGCTGTTTTTT. Its protein is CASSLGYVGGELFF.

The chain has TRBV4-1 and TRBJ1-6; a possible D gene is TRBD1 (6 bases). The germline V and J ends were trimmed by 0 bases and 7 bases, with 7 bases remaining between them. In germline, CDR1 is MGHRA, CDR2 YSYEKL. This CDR3 contains 14 residues. The CDR3 nucleotides are TGCGCCAGCAGCCAAGAAACAGGGAATTCACCCCTCCACTTT. The encoded protein is CASSQETGNSPLHF.

In its sample, this clonotype was seen many times. The V gene is TRBV30, the J gene TRBJ2-3; D may be TRBD2 (6 bases). This CDR3 spans 14 amino acids. CDR1 is GTSNPN, CDR2 SVGIG, per germline (reference sequence). V was cut by 0 bases and J by 1 base, with 8 bases left in between. The DNA of the CDR3 is TGTGCCTGGAGTGTAGTAGCGGGCACAGATACGCAGTATTTT. Residues: CAWSVVAGTDTQYF.

This clonotype has more than one count but fewer than ten. The chain couples TRBV25-1 to TRBJ2-3, with a weak D call TRBD2 (6 bases). V was pared by 3 bases and J by 4 bases, with 17 bases between. The CDR3 has 16 residues. Germline lookup yields CDR1 MGHDK and CDR2 SYGVNS. The CDR3 nucleotides read TGTGCCAGCAGTGATCACTCGGGAGAAACTCCAGATACGCAGTATTTT. Encoded protein: CASSDHSGETPDTQYF.

Only a few counts were recorded for this clonotype. The chain is built from TRBV28 and TRBJ2-7, with TRBD2 identical over 11 bases. The germline gives CDR1 MDHEN, CDR2 SYDVKM. The J segment lost 1 base and the V segment lost 6 bases, leaving 8 bases of the junction unmatched. The CDR3 is 16 residues long. CDR3 bases: TGTGCCAGCAGAAACACCGGGACTAGCGGATCCTACGAGCAGTACTTC. As protein: CASRNTGTSGSYEQYF.

This clonotype has just a few counts. The V call is TRBV19, the J call TRBJ2-7, with D perhaps matching TRBD1 (6 bases). The germline V gene encodes CDR1 LNHDA and CDR2 SQIVND (reference sequence). The CDR3 sequence is 14 residues long. Deletions cut 2 bases from V and 3 bases from J, with 11 bases between. CDR3 loop: CASSIRAGDYEQYF. CDR3 sequence (DNA): TGTGCCAGTAGTATAAGGGCAGGGGACTACGAGCAGTACTTC.

The sample holds a few counts of this clonotype. The V call is TRBV29-1, the J call TRBJ2-5; D is ambiguous. The CDR3 is made up of 13 amino acids. Between the trimmed V and J ends, which lost 1 base and 5 bases, there was a span of 11 bases. The germline V gene encodes CDR1 SQVTM and CDR2 ANQGSEA. CDR3 residues: CSVEGFKEETQYF. The CDR3 coding sequence is TGCAGCGTTGAAGGGTTCAAGGAGGAGACCCAGTACTTC.